The present T cell receptor (beta chain) was sequenced within a study of identical twins. This CDR3 is built from 14 residues. CDR1 MNHNS and CDR2 SASEGT come from the germline V gene. The V end was cut by 5 bases, the J end by 2 bases, with 11 bases between. Each cDNA held unique molecular identifiers, and template switching gave it a universal primer site. TCRdb processed the 5' RACE reads anew with MiXCR; each CDR3 protein has one entry. The repertoire holds some 730,000 distinct CDR3 sequences, about 18% seen once, with about an eighth in the top ten. This clonotype was counted between two and nine times. These sequences were also reported in another study, on T cells expressing NK-cell markers.

Material for sequencing was PBMCs. The receptor comes from a young woman in good health. V and J are TRBV6-1 and TRBJ2-3, with D perhaps matching TRBD1 (5 bases). The CDR3 protein is CASSTREVTDTQYF. The CDR3 bases are TGTGCCAGCAGTACCAGGGAAGTCACAGATACGCAGTATTTT.